This TCR beta chain was captured in a study of blood T cell repertoires in COVID-19. Original analysis: Counts of nucleated cells, estimated from reference gene primer amplification, were obtained. Some clones are missing from TCRdb's copy, which holds only in-frame ones; the method was immunoSEQ multiplex PCR. That table gives V, J and clone size, and the DNA gave D and trimming. The sample shows 70,000 to 75,000 clones, 88% of them seen only once. Trimming removed 5 bases at V and 1 base at J, with 8 bases between. Germline V gene data show CDR1 as LNHDA and CDR2 as SQIVND (reference sequence). CDR3 length: 13 amino acids.

This rearrangement joins TRBV19 to TRBJ1-1; no reliable D call. Sequences were obtained from peripheral blood. The TCR sequence derives from a human donor in a cohort sampled during active COVID-19. The CDR3 protein is CASSVSWNTEAFF. The CDR3 region has the DNA TGTGCCAGTAGTGTTTCATGGAACACTGAAGCTTTCTTT.